The clone carrying this T cell receptor (beta chain) was recorded many times. Its antigen is as yet unknown. The sample is drawn from a study of T cells after yellow fever vaccination. Study-level points and caveats: Weaker, the secondary response had a peak occurring faster, on day 5 versus 15.

This CDR3 has 17 residues. Via MiXCR, TCRdb re-called the 5' RACE reads, giving one row per CDR3 protein. The sample has over 150,000 distinct CDR3 sequences; approximately 6.2% are singletons. The rearrangement uses TRBV21-1 and TRBJ2-5; TRBD1, the table's D call, lacks a check against the DNA. TRBV21-1 is marked as a pseudogene. This specimen consisted of CD4+ T cells sorted from PBMCs, obtained on the day of the first yellow fever vaccination. The source of this sequence is a young man who received the YFV17D yellow fever vaccine. The CDR3 DNA reads TGTGCCAGCAGCAAGAATTCAAACTGGGACAGGGTCAAGACCCAGTACTTC. Translation: CASSKNSNWDRVKTQYF.